This entry lists 29 T cell receptor beta chains sequenced from one sample in a study of STAT3 mutations in large granular lymphocyte leukemia. Points from the study as a whole: In T-cell large granular lymphocyte leukemia, about half of patients showed multiple immunodominant subclonotypes.

What these receptors recognize is not known. Assay: immunoSEQ multiplex PCR; the TCRdb copy retains only in-frame clones and omits some. The sample carries around 10,000 clones, about 52% recorded once. The sequenced material came from peripheral blood mononuclear cells. The receptor set was obtained from a boy aged 10-17 years with T-cell large granular lymphocyte leukemia. Some clones in this sample may be carry-over from other donors' samples.

This clone was counted between two and nine times. The chain couples TRBV30 to TRBJ1-6, with 7 bases that match TRBD1. Germline V gene sequence: CDR1 GTSNPN, CDR2 SVGIG (reference sequence). The ends lost 5 bases at V and 7 bases at J; junction bases unmatched: 5. The CDR3 covers 13 residues. CDR3 DNA sequence: TGTGCCTGGGACAGGGTGGACAATTCACCCCTCCACTTT. This codes for CAWDRVDNSPLHF.

The chain couples TRBV7-9 to TRBJ2-1; a weak D match, TRBD2 (5 bases). Germline assignment: CDR1 SEHNR and CDR2 FQNEAQ (reference sequence). With 5 bases removed from V and 8 bases from J, the gap between germline ends came to 10 bases. This CDR3 region has 12 residues. The CDR3 DNA is TGTGCCAGCAGCGAGAGGGCGGATGAGCAGTTCTTC. Protein product: CASSERADEQFF.

The rearrangement uses TRBV30 and TRBJ2-6; a weak D match, TRBD1 (5 bases). The CDR3 totals 17 residues. Germline V gene lookup returns CDR1 GTSNPN and CDR2 SVGIG (reference sequence). Trimming took 3 bases from V and 0 from J, leaving 15 bases between them. The CDR3 sequence is CAWSLVGTGSGANVLTF. The DNA for the CDR3 is TGTGCCTGGAGCCTGGTGGGAACAGGCTCTGGGGCCAACGTCCTGACTTTC.

In its sample, this clone was seen a few times. The CDR3 loop reads CASSSLMTGPGETQYF. As DNA, the CDR3 is TGCGCCAGCAGCTCTCTCATGACAGGGCCTGGTGAGACCCAGTACTTC. The chain links TRBV5-1 to TRBJ2-5, with 7 positions matching TRBD1. From germline, CDR1 is SGHRS and CDR2 YFSETQ. The CDR3 is 16 residues long. V lost 3 bases, J lost 5 bases, and 13 bases stayed unmatched.

This chain uses TRBV4-2 with TRBJ2-7; D uncertain. The germline V gene encodes CDR1 LGHNA and CDR2 YNFKEQ. The CDR3 sequence is 13 residues long. Trimming removed 0 bases from V and 3 bases from J, with 6 bases in between. The CDR3 coding sequence is TGTGCCAGCAGCCAAGATATGGGCTACGAGCAGTACTTC. This sequence encodes CASSQDMGYEQYF.

V usage is TRBV5-5 and J usage is TRBJ2-5, with 9 bases identical to TRBD1. V was clipped by 4 bases and J by 5 bases; unmatched bases: 9. Germline V gene sequence: CDR1 SGHKS, CDR2 YYEKEE (reference sequence). The CDR3 consists of 15 residues. This CDR3 reads CASSPLRDRAETQYF. The CDR3 coding sequence is TGTGCCAGCAGCCCGCTTAGGGACAGGGCCGAGACCCAGTACTTC.

The chain recombines TRBV25-1 with TRBJ2-7, with 8 bases lining up with TRBD1. After removal of 7 bases from V and 4 bases from J, the junction contained 3 bases not matched to a gene. This CDR3 region has 12 residues. Germline V gene lookup returns CDR1 MGHDK and CDR2 SYGVNS. The chain's CDR3 is CASNTGGYEQYF. CDR3 DNA sequence: TGTGCCAGCAACACAGGGGGGTACGAGCAGTACTTC.

The genes are TRBV27 and TRBJ1-5; TRBD1 matches 8 bases. Trimming removed 4 bases from V and 6 bases from J; junction bases left unmatched: 5. Germline V gene sequence: CDR1 MNHEY, CDR2 SMNVEV (reference sequence). The CDR3 length is 14 residues. CDR3 sequence: CASSSDRASQPQHF. CDR3 DNA: TGTGCCAGCAGTTCGGACAGGGCAAGTCAGCCCCAGCATTTT.

This clone has only a few counts. The V and J genes are TRBV9 and TRBJ2-7; weak D call: TRBD1 (7 bases). The CDR3 runs to 13 residues. The germline CDR1 and CDR2 sequences are SGDLS and YYNGEE. The ends were cut back, 3 bases at V and 4 bases at J, with 11 bases in the middle. For the CDR3, the DNA is TGTGCCAGCAGCGAGGCAGGGGGGTACGAGCAGTACTTC. Its translation is CASSEAGGYEQYF.

This clone has just a few counts. V usage is TRBV5-1 and J usage is TRBJ2-1; TRBD2 matches at 14 bases. V gave up 4 bases and J gave up 1 base; unmatched junction bases: 4. This CDR3 is 17 amino acids long. CDR1 SGHRS and CDR2 YFSETQ come from the germline V gene. The CDR3 nucleotides are TGCGCCAGCAGCATTGGACTAGCGGGAGGATCCTACAATGAGCAGTTCTTC. Its protein is CASSIGLAGGSYNEQFF.

The chain is built from TRBV18 and TRBJ1-1; maybe TRBD1 (5 bases). Trimming took 2 bases from V and 3 from J, leaving 13 bases between them. Germline values: CDR1 KGHSH, CDR2 LQKENI. The CDR3 has 15 amino acids. CDR3 loop: CASSPFEGSDTEAFF. For the CDR3, the DNA is TGTGCCAGCTCACCATTCGAGGGGTCGGACACTGAAGCTTTCTTT.

The chain joins TRBV7-9 to TRBJ2-4; a possible D gene is TRBD2 (6 bases). The germline V gene has CDR1 SEHNR and CDR2 FQNEAQ (reference sequence). The CDR3 is made up of 14 amino acids. V was trimmed by 5 bases and J by 9 bases, leaving 17 bases between them. The CDR3 region is CASSPTGGQGIQYF. CDR3 bases: TGTGCCAGCAGCCCCACCGGAGGGCAGGGCATTCAGTACTTC.

The V and J genes are TRBV6-5 and TRBJ1-4; 10 bases line up with TRBD1. The CDR3 is 13 residues long. V was clipped by 8 bases and J by 8 bases; unmatched bases: 5. The germline V gene encodes CDR1 MNHEY and CDR2 SVGAGI. The CDR3 DNA sequence: TGTGCCAGCCGGACAGGGGGAGGGGAAAAACTGTTTTTT. Amino acids: CASRTGGGEKLFF.

In DNA, the CDR3 is TGCGCCAGCAGCCCCACCCCCGCGGCGGAGACCCAGTACTTC. This translates into CASSPTPAAETQYF. This sequence joins TRBV5-1 and TRBJ2-5, with D unresolved. This CDR3 has 14 amino acids. Trimming removed 4 bases at V and 5 bases at J, with 15 bases between. Looked up from germline, CDR1 is SGHRS and CDR2 is YFSETQ.

The gene calls are TRBV4-2 and TRBJ2-7; D tentatively fits TRBD1 or TRBD2 (5 bases each). Trimming took off 5 bases at V and 2 bases at J, with 10 bases between the two ends. Looked up from germline, CDR1 is LGHNA and CDR2 is YNFKEQ. This CDR3 is built from 13 residues. CDR3 protein: CASSSGTAYEQYF. The CDR3 DNA follows: TGTGCCAGCAGCTCTGGGACGGCCTACGAGCAGTACTTC.

The chain's CDR3 is CATSGGESPYEQYF. CDR3 sequence (DNA): TGTGCCACCTCTGGGGGGGAGAGCCCCTACGAGCAGTACTTC. V gene TRBV28 combines with J gene TRBJ2-7; 7 nucleotides match TRBD2. CDR1 and CDR2 from the germline V gene are MDHEN and SYDVKM. The CDR3 runs 14 residues. The junction had 11 bases not matched to a gene; V was cut back by 10 bases and J by 2 bases.

J is TRBJ1-2 and V is TRBV30; D gene unclear. Trimming left V 0 bases short and J 0 bases short, with 11 bases between. Germline CDR1 and CDR2: GTSNPN and SVGIG (reference sequence). The CDR3 is 15 amino acids. CDR3 sequence reads: CAWSVHTGPNYGYTF. The DNA of the CDR3 is TGTGCCTGGAGTGTACATACCGGCCCTAACTATGGCTACACCTTC.

The V gene is TRBV30, the J gene TRBJ1-2; 7 bases match TRBD1. CDR1 and CDR2 from the germline V gene are GTSNPN and SVGIG (reference sequence). The CDR3 extends over 12 amino acids. V lost 2 bases and J lost 7; bases outside the gene matches: 4. CDR3: CAWSNRGGGYTF. DNA of the CDR3: TGTGCCTGGAGTAACAGGGGTGGTGGCTACACCTTC.

J is TRBJ2-5 and V is TRBV5-1, with TRBD2 matching over 10 bases. From germline, CDR1 is SGHRS and CDR2 YFSETQ. This CDR3 contains 15 residues. With 4 bases clipped from V and 1 base from J, the junction kept 4 bases outside the gene matches. As DNA, the CDR3 is TGCGCCAGCAGCCCCTGGACTAGCGGCCAAGAGACCCAGTACTTC. Protein: CASSPWTSGQETQYF.

This clone was seen only once. The chain carries TRBV5-1 and TRBJ2-7; D is unresolved. The V gene lost 0 bases and the J gene lost 4 bases, with 8 bases spanning the gap. CDR1 is SGHRS, CDR2 YFSETQ, per germline. The CDR3 has 13 residues. CDR3 bases: TGCGCCAGCAGCTTGGACCTTGCGTACGAGCAGTACTTC. This encodes CASSLDLAYEQYF.

This clone came up a few times. The chain employs TRBV30 and TRBJ1-1; no definite D call. The germline V and J ends were trimmed by 2 bases and 3 bases, with 10 bases remaining between them. Germline V gene data show CDR1 as GTSNPN and CDR2 as SVGIG (reference sequence). The length of the CDR3 is 13 residues. For the CDR3, the DNA is TGTGCCTGGAGTCAGCAATCGGACACTGAAGCTTTCTTT. It codes for CAWSQQSDTEAFF.

The chain recombines TRBV4-3 with TRBJ2-7; TRBD1 matches at 7 bases. Germline V CDR1 and CDR2: LGHNA, YSLEER. The CDR3 is 15 residues long. J gave up 3 bases and V 0 bases, and 5 bases lay outside the gene matches. CDR3 sequence (DNA): TGCGCCAGCAGCCAAGAGCCGGGACAGTTCTACGAGCAGTACTTC. This encodes CASSQEPGQFYEQYF.

J is TRBJ1-5 and V is TRBV29-1, with unresolved D. The CDR3 is 15 residues long. The germline gives CDR1 SQVTM, CDR2 ANQGSEA. The V gene lost 4 bases and the J gene lost 2 bases, with 15 bases spanning the gap. CDR3 loop: CSVADGLLGNQPQHF. CDR3 coding DNA: TGCAGCGTTGCGGACGGACTCCTCGGCAATCAGCCCCAGCATTTT. Looking up the rest from reference TRBV29-1 and TRBJ1-5 gives the full variable domain: SAVISQKPSRDICQRGTSLTIQCQVDSQVTMMFWYRQQPGQSLTLIATANQGSEATYESGFVIDKFPISRPNLTFSTLTVSNMSPEDSSIYLCSVADGLLGNQPQHFGDGTRLSIL.

The CDR3 nucleotides read TGTGCCAGCAGCTTACCAGGGGGCTCCTACGAGCAGTACTTC. The encoded protein is CASSLPGGSYEQYF. This chain connects TRBV5-6 to TRBJ2-7; 7 bases are shared with TRBD1. The CDR3 runs 14 residues. CDR1 SGHDT and CDR2 YYEEEE come from the germline V gene. V dropped 2 bases and J dropped 0; count of bases not matched to a gene: 2.

This clone was detected only a few times. CDR3 in DNA: TGTGCCAGCAGCGGGACAGGGTTTGGAGTCGGGAGAGCTTTCTTT. Its protein product is CASSGTGFGVGRAFF. The V and J genes are TRBV28 and TRBJ1-1, with 9 bases that match TRBD1. Germline V gene sequence: CDR1 MDHEN, CDR2 SYDVKM. The V segment lost 6 bases and the J segment 10 bases; nucleotides outside the gene matches: 15. This CDR3 is built from 15 residues.

V usage is TRBV6-6 and J usage is TRBJ2-2, with unresolved D. CDR1 is MNHNY, CDR2 SVGAGI, per germline (reference sequence). The CDR3 has 10 residues. V was shortened by 6 bases and J by 6 bases, with 2 bases between the two germline ends. DNA for the CDR3: TGTGCCAGCAGGGCCGGGGAGCTGTTTTTT. It encodes CASRAGELFF.

This rearrangement joins TRBV7-9 to TRBJ1-4, with D uncertain. The germline gives CDR1 SEHNR, CDR2 FQNEAQ (reference sequence). This CDR3 contains 14 residues. The V and J ends lost 2 bases and 5 bases respectively, with 9 bases between them. The CDR3: CASSLFMGNEKLFF. The CDR3 nucleotides read TGTGCCAGCAGCTTATTTATGGGGAATGAAAAACTGTTTTTT.

The chain is built from TRBV2 and TRBJ2-7; no definite D call. Between the trimmed V and J ends, which lost 6 bases and 6 bases, there was a span of 6 bases. In germline, CDR1 is SNHLY, CDR2 FYNNEI. This CDR3 is 10 amino acids long. CDR3 sequence: CASRGIEQYF. The CDR3 coding sequence is TGTGCCAGCAGGGGTATCGAGCAGTACTTC.

The chain has TRBV30 and TRBJ1-6, with D maybe TRBD1 (5 bases). The CDR3 covers 13 residues. V was trimmed by 0 bases and J by 10 bases, leaving 10 bases between them. CDR1 GTSNPN and CDR2 SVGIG come from the germline V gene (reference sequence). CDR3 in DNA: TGTGCCTGGAGTGTCCCGGGGGGATCACCCCTCCACTTT. Its translation: CAWSVPGGSPLHF.